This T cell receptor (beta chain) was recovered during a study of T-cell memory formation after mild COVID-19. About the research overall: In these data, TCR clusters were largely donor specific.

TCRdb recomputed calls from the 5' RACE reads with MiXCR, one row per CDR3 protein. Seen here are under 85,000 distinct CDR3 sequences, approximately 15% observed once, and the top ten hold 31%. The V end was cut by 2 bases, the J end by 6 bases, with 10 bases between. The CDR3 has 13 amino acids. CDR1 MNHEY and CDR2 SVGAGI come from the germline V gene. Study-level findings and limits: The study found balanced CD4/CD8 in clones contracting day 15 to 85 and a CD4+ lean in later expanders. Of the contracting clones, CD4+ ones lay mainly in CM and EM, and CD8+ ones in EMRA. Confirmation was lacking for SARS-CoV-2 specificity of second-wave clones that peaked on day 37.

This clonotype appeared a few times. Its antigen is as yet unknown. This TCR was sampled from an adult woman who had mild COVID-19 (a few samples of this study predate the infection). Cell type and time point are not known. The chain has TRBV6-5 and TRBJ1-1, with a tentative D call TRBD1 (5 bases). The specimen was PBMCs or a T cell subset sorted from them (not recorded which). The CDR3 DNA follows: TGTGCCAGCAGTTACAGGCAGGGCCCTGAAGCTTTCTTT. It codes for CASSYRQGPEAFF.